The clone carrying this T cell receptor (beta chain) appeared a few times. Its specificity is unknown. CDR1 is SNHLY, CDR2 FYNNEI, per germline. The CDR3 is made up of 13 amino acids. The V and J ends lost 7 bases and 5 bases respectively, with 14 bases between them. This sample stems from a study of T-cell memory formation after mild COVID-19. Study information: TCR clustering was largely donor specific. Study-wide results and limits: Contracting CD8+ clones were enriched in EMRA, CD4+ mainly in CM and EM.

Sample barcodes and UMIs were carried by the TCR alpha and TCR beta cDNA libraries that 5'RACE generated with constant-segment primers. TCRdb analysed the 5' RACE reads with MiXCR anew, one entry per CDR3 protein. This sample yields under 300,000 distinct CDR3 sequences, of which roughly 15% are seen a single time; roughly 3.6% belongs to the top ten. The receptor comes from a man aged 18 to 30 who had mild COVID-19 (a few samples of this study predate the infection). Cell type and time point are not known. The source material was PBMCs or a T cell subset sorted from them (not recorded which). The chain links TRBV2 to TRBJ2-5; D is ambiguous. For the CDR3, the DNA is TGTGCCAGCATCCCCCTTCCCGGGGAGACCCAGTACTTC. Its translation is CASIPLPGETQYF.